A selection of T cell receptor beta chains follows, all from one sample in a study of cytomegalovirus exposure and HLA in healthy donors. Some clones are missing from TCRdb's copy, which holds only in-frame ones; the method was immunoSEQ multiplex PCR. This table holds around 150,000 clones, approximately 80% found once. Sequencing was performed on PBMCs. These receptors came from a man over 45 in good health and CMV-seropositive. Both conserved end residues are trimmed from each CDR3. Each record gives: J gene, CDR3 length, V gene, clone size, CDR3 protein. Clone size is shown for a subset of rows, as once, few, many or a class of expanded clone.

j_call: TRBJ2-6; cdr3_length: 16; v_call: TRBV7-3; clone_size: -; cdr3_aa: ASSLTGGGSSGANVLT
j_call: TRBJ1-1; cdr3_length: 13; v_call: TRBV7-2; clone_size: -; cdr3_aa: ASSLRGQINTEAF
j_call: TRBJ2-1; cdr3_length: 13; v_call: TRBV27; clone_size: -; cdr3_aa: ASTTGTSGYNEQF
j_call: TRBJ1-2; cdr3_length: 12; v_call: TRBV28; clone_size: -; cdr3_aa: ASSPTGGTYGYT
j_call: TRBJ1-1; cdr3_length: 10; v_call: TRBV2; clone_size: -; cdr3_aa: ASRGQNTEAF
j_call: TRBJ2-2; cdr3_length: 12; v_call: TRBV7-9; clone_size: -; cdr3_aa: ASSPRANTGELF
j_call: TRBJ2-3; cdr3_length: 16; v_call: TRBV7-8; clone_size: few; cdr3_aa: ASSPRGIGQGALDTQY
j_call: TRBJ2-1; cdr3_length: 13; v_call: TRBV5-1; clone_size: -; cdr3_aa: ASSSMGLAGNEQF
j_call: TRBJ1-6; cdr3_length: 15; v_call: TRBV4-3; clone_size: -; cdr3_aa: ASSQEIEVAYNSPLH
j_call: TRBJ1-6; cdr3_length: 16; v_call: TRBV7-8; clone_size: -; cdr3_aa: ASSLGAGGAASNSPLH
j_call: TRBJ1-5; cdr3_length: 12; v_call: TRBV10-3; clone_size: few; cdr3_aa: AISREGVNQPQH
j_call: TRBJ2-3; cdr3_length: 13; v_call: TRBV6-4; clone_size: -; cdr3_aa: ASSDSAGGPDTQY
j_call: TRBJ2-7; cdr3_length: 11; v_call: TRBV10-3; clone_size: few; cdr3_aa: AISPGGADEQY
j_call: TRBJ1-6; cdr3_length: 12; v_call: TRBV5-1; clone_size: few; cdr3_aa: ASSAGQENSPLH
j_call: TRBJ2-1; cdr3_length: 15; v_call: TRBV9; clone_size: few; cdr3_aa: ASSIGSGGAVYNEQF
j_call: TRBJ1-5; cdr3_length: 13; v_call: TRBV11-2; clone_size: -; cdr3_aa: ASSQDRGEDQPQH
j_call: TRBJ2-1; cdr3_length: 12; v_call: TRBV18; clone_size: -; cdr3_aa: ASSPPAQGNEQF
j_call: TRBJ2-1; cdr3_length: 12; v_call: TRBV7-9; clone_size: -; cdr3_aa: ASRLAGGYNEQF
j_call: TRBJ2-2; cdr3_length: 11; v_call: TRBV6-5; clone_size: few; cdr3_aa: AIRGHNTGELF
j_call: TRBJ2-2; cdr3_length: 12; v_call: TRBV10-1; clone_size: -; cdr3_aa: ASSPGWNTGELF
j_call: TRBJ2-5; cdr3_length: 11; v_call: TRBV13; clone_size: -; cdr3_aa: ASSSRQAGAQY
j_call: TRBJ1-1; cdr3_length: 17; v_call: TRBV12-5; clone_size: -; cdr3_aa: ASGLPLPGQGLGHTEAF
j_call: TRBJ2-7; cdr3_length: 12; v_call: TRBV5-4; clone_size: -; cdr3_aa: ASSLGGSTYEQY
j_call: TRBJ2-5; cdr3_length: 13; v_call: TRBV5-1; clone_size: -; cdr3_aa: ASTRDRGGQETQY
j_call: TRBJ2-1; cdr3_length: 13; v_call: TRBV11-2; clone_size: once; cdr3_aa: ASSATGGSNNEQF
j_call: TRBJ1-1; cdr3_length: 12; v_call: TRBV5-6; clone_size: -; cdr3_aa: ASSLWLMNTEAF
j_call: TRBJ2-3; cdr3_length: 12; v_call: TRBV7-8; clone_size: -; cdr3_aa: ASSLEGRLDTQY
j_call: TRBJ1-3; cdr3_length: 12; v_call: TRBV11-2; clone_size: -; cdr3_aa: ASSFAGGGNTIY
j_call: TRBJ2-7; cdr3_length: 13; v_call: TRBV4-3; clone_size: -; cdr3_aa: ASSQELGVSYEQY
j_call: TRBJ2-7; cdr3_length: 12; v_call: TRBV19; clone_size: once; cdr3_aa: ASSPDSSSYEQY
j_call: TRBJ2-7; cdr3_length: 11; v_call: TRBV9; clone_size: -; cdr3_aa: ASSVASDYEQY
j_call: TRBJ1-3; cdr3_length: 12; v_call: TRBV18; clone_size: few; cdr3_aa: ASSPAGTRNTIY
j_call: TRBJ1-6; cdr3_length: 16; v_call: TRBV9; clone_size: -; cdr3_aa: ASSPGAGQSSYNSPLH
j_call: TRBJ2-7; cdr3_length: 13; v_call: TRBV5-1; clone_size: -; cdr3_aa: ASSLLAGGAYEQY
j_call: TRBJ2-7; cdr3_length: 14; v_call: TRBV5-6; clone_size: -; cdr3_aa: ASSLEGQGGHYEQY
j_call: TRBJ2-2; cdr3_length: 13; v_call: TRBV7-6; clone_size: -; cdr3_aa: ASSLEPLNTGELF
j_call: TRBJ2-3; cdr3_length: 14; v_call: TRBV5-4; clone_size: -; cdr3_aa: ASSPGQGMETDTQY
j_call: TRBJ1-5; cdr3_length: 14; v_call: TRBV7-8; clone_size: -; cdr3_aa: ASSMTGAKSNQPQH
j_call: TRBJ2-1; cdr3_length: 15; v_call: TRBV9; clone_size: -; cdr3_aa: ASSVGLRGDRGNEQF
j_call: TRBJ1-5; cdr3_length: 12; v_call: TRBV7-9; clone_size: -; cdr3_aa: ASSQTGIYQPQH
j_call: TRBJ2-3; cdr3_length: 14; v_call: TRBV5-1; clone_size: -; cdr3_aa: ASTTNGQGAGDTQY
j_call: TRBJ2-7; cdr3_length: 12; v_call: TRBV4-3; clone_size: -; cdr3_aa: ASSQARLAYEQY
j_call: TRBJ2-3; cdr3_length: 12; v_call: TRBV19; clone_size: -; cdr3_aa: ASSITVPTDTQY
j_call: TRBJ1-4; cdr3_length: 14; v_call: TRBV7-2; clone_size: -; cdr3_aa: ASSFGQGLTNEKLF
j_call: TRBJ2-7; cdr3_length: 13; v_call: TRBV4-3; clone_size: -; cdr3_aa: ASSQGSSGGYEQY
j_call: TRBJ2-2; cdr3_length: 13; v_call: TRBV9; clone_size: -; cdr3_aa: ASRVTGMDTGELF
j_call: TRBJ2-3; cdr3_length: 10; v_call: TRBV19; clone_size: few; cdr3_aa: ASGQGINAQY
j_call: TRBJ2-7; cdr3_length: 12; v_call: TRBV27; clone_size: -; cdr3_aa: ASTASGGAGEQY
j_call: TRBJ1-3; cdr3_length: 15; v_call: TRBV6-1; clone_size: -; cdr3_aa: ASSEKGQGFAGNTIY
j_call: TRBJ1-3; cdr3_length: 14; v_call: TRBV7-2; clone_size: -; cdr3_aa: ASSRYRDYSGNTIY
j_call: TRBJ2-3; cdr3_length: 12; v_call: TRBV4-3; clone_size: -; cdr3_aa: ASSQDQRRPTQY
j_call: TRBJ1-1; cdr3_length: 10; v_call: TRBV30; clone_size: -; cdr3_aa: AWTDTNTEAF
j_call: TRBJ1-2; cdr3_length: 12; v_call: TRBV5-1; clone_size: few; cdr3_aa: ASSLGQGAGGYT
j_call: TRBJ2-3; cdr3_length: 10; v_call: TRBV9; clone_size: -; cdr3_aa: ASSETGATQY
j_call: TRBJ2-7; cdr3_length: 11; v_call: TRBV5-5; clone_size: -; cdr3_aa: ASSRQGWYEQY
j_call: TRBJ2-2; cdr3_length: 16; v_call: TRBV19; clone_size: -; cdr3_aa: ASEPGTRSLANTGELF
j_call: TRBJ2-7; cdr3_length: 17; v_call: TRBV18; clone_size: -; cdr3_aa: ASSLQPGTSGGRFYEQY